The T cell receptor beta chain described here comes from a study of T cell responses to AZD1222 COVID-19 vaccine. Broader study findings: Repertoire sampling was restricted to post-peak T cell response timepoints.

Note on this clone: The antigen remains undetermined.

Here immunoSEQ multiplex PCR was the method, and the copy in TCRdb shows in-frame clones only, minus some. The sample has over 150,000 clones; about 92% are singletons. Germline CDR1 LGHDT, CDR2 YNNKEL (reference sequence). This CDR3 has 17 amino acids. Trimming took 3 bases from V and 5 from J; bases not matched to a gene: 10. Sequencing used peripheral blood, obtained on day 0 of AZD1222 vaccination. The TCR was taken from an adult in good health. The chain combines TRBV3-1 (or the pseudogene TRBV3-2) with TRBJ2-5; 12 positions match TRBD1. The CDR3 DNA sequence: TGTGCCAGCAGCCATGTACCGGGACAGGGGGCATCGGAGACCCAGTACTTC. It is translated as CASSHVPGQGASETQYF.